This T cell receptor beta chain was identified during a study of blood T cell repertoires in COVID-19. Study-wide background: Acute and convalescent COVID-19 samples came from the United States, Italy and Spain. PBMCs, B-cell-depleted T cells, or T cells were the source of the cDNA or gDNA that made up the material.

In the source study's methods: The authors estimated nucleated cell counts from reference gene primer amplification. The repertoire was sequenced with immunoSEQ multiplex PCR; TCRdb's copy has only in-frame clones and lacks some. The V and J calls and the clone size are those of that table, but D and trimming were determined from the DNA. Altogether some 270,000 clones are present, 70% to 90% being singletons, with the ten largest covering 9.5% to 12%. With 4 bases clipped from V and 3 bases from J, the junction kept 14 bases outside the gene matches. The germline V gene encodes CDR1 MGHRA and CDR2 YSYEKL. The CDR3 is 17 residues long.

This TCR came from a woman aged 70-85 years with acute or convalescent COVID-19. Sequencing input: peripheral blood. This chain uses TRBV4-1 with TRBJ1-1; TRBD1 matches at 7 bases. The CDR3 region is CASSRSSMSQGDTEAFF. CDR3 in DNA: TGCGCCAGCAGCCGGTCCTCCATGTCCCAGGGGGACACTGAAGCTTTCTTT.